This TCR beta chain is from a study of CD8+ T cells in alopecia areata. Study-level results: Normal skin's resident alphabeta T cells are sequenced alongside lesional scalp T cells. Clonality exceeded that of normal scalp in lesional scalp, most notably in alopecia totalis/universalis. Against the mouse data, patients shared TCRs less clearly, possibly for HLA reasons.

In the case of this clone: Antigen unknown.

Reverse transcribed after extraction, RNA yielded cDNA as the sequencing template. Repertoires were generated with immunoSEQ multiplex PCR, while TCRdb's copy carries only in-frame clones and drops some. The sample holds more than 90,000 clones; roughly 69% are singletons and the top ten take about 3%. With 8 bases removed from V and 0 bases from J, the gap between germline ends came to 14 bases. The CDR3 runs 14 residues. Looked up from germline, CDR1 is SQVTM and CDR2 is ANQGSEA. The authors sorted CD4+ and CD8+ T cells from PBMCs. The specimen sequenced was CD4+ T cells sorted from blood. The gene calls are TRBV29-1 and TRBJ2-4; D not resolved. This clonotype was sampled from a human donor in good health. The CDR3 DNA is TGCAGCTGCCAAAGGGCCGGAGCCAAAAACATTCAGTACTTC. Translated, it gives CSCQRAGAKNIQYF.